This T cell receptor (beta chain) stems from a study of human T cells and chemical hapten exposure. Library preparation tagged each individual cDNA molecule with a unique molecular identifier. In the original analysis: Sample-level TCR yields exhibited a median of approximately 88,000, with a range of roughly 20,000 to 750,000. Via MiXCR, TCRdb re-called the reads, giving one row per CDR3 protein. Clone size and V and J calls follow TCRdb, not the original study. Among 95,000 to 150,000 distinct CDR3 sequences listed, approximately 9% were seen once. Study-wide findings and caveats: Those TCRs sitting above 1 in 1000 frequency stayed the same with DPC sensitization.

In regard to this clonotype: The antigen is unknown.

Unseparated into fractions, whole blood served as the source from which total RNA was extracted. The CDR3 covers 16 residues. Trimming removed 6 bases from V and 0 bases from J, with 18 bases in between. The germline V gene has CDR1 SGHTA and CDR2 FQGNSA. The J gene is TRBJ2-7, the V gene TRBV7-2, with D perhaps matching TRBD2 (5 bases). Sequencing input: whole blood. The receptor was derived from a human donor in good health. Some clones in this sample may be carry-over from other donors' samples. The CDR3 sequence is CASSPSQDLRSYEQYF. The DNA of the CDR3 is TGTGCCAGCAGTCCGTCCCAGGACTTACGCTCCTACGAGCAGTACTTC.